Below, 8 T cell receptor beta chains from the same sample are listed, as sequenced in a study of cytomegalovirus exposure and HLA in healthy donors. Both 60 Vbeta primers and 13 Jbeta primers went into the PCR. The assay was immunoSEQ multiplex PCR, and TCRdb's table has in-frame clones only and misses some. The sample lists under 200,000 clones, about 65% seen once, with 4.5% in the top ten. What was sequenced was PBMCs. Receptors were obtained from a woman in her late teens or twenties in good health and CMV-seropositive.

The chain links TRBV27 to TRBJ1-5; possible D gene TRBD1, 6 bases. The germline gives CDR1 MNHEY, CDR2 SMNVEV (reference sequence). Between the trimmed V and J ends, which lost 5 bases and 2 bases, there was a span of 10 bases. The CDR3 has 14 residues. The CDR3 loop is CASSTGGGNQPQHF. CDR3 DNA: TGTGCCAGCAGTACTGGGGGCGGCAATCAGCCCCAGCATTTT.

The chain couples TRBV6-1 to TRBJ1-3; no definite D call. The germline gives CDR1 MNHNS, CDR2 SASEGT. The CDR3 length is 12 residues. Trimming took off 9 bases at V and 0 bases at J, with 6 bases between the two ends. CDR3 sequence: CASSLSGNTIYF. In nucleotides, the CDR3 is TGTGCCAGTAGTCTCTCTGGAAACACCATATATTTT.

The chain combines TRBV27 with TRBJ2-3; tentatively, D is TRBD1 (7 bases). CDR1 is MNHEY and CDR2 is SMNVEV in the germline V gene (reference sequence). V was cut by 2 bases and J by 1 base, with 19 bases left in between. This CDR3 is built from 18 residues. The CDR3 nucleotides are TGTGCCAGCAGTTTACGCACGACAGGGTGGAGGGGCACAGATACGCAGTATTTT. This translates into CASSLRTTGWRGTDTQYF.

CDR3 loop: CAISDTGTAYGYTF. The DNA of the CDR3 is TGTGCCATCAGCGATACCGGGACAGCTTATGGCTACACCTTC. The J gene is TRBJ1-2, the V gene TRBV10-3, with TRBD1 matching 7 bases. Trimming at V came to 6 bases and at J to 5 bases, leaving 9 bases not matched to a gene. CDR1 is ENHRY and CDR2 is SYGVKD in the germline V gene. The CDR3 is made up of 14 amino acids.

The table lists this clone with a few counts. The chain is built from TRBV25-1 and TRBJ2-2, with D perhaps matching TRBD1 (5 bases). Germline values: CDR1 MGHDK, CDR2 SYGVNS. This CDR3 is 14 amino acids long. Between the trimmed V and J ends, which lost 5 bases and 3 bases, there was a span of 10 bases. The CDR3 reads CASSLVGDTGELFF. CDR3 bases: TGTGCCAGCAGTCTGGTAGGGGACACCGGGGAGCTGTTTTTT.

J is TRBJ2-7 and V is TRBV7-9; perhaps TRBD2 as D (5 bases). Germline V gene data show CDR1 as SEHNR and CDR2 as FQNEAQ (reference sequence). The CDR3 runs 12 residues. The V end was cut by 8 bases, the J end by 6 bases, with 14 bases between. Here the CDR3 reads CASLQVGGEQYF. In nucleotides, the CDR3 is TGTGCCAGCCTTCAAGTTGGAGGCGAGCAGTACTTC.

The chain employs TRBV19 and TRBJ1-2; no reliable D call. The CDR3 extends over 13 amino acids. The germline V gene encodes CDR1 LNHDA and CDR2 SQIVND (reference sequence). V was cut by 0 bases and J by 1 base, with 3 bases left in between. CDR3 sequence (DNA): TGTGCCAGTAGTATAGATCTTAACTATGGCTACACCTTC. Residues: CASSIDLNYGYTF.

This clone was detected once. The CDR3 nucleotides are TGTGCCAGCAGCGTAGAGGGGGGGGCCACCTACGAGCAGTACTTC. Protein product: CASSVEGGATYEQYF. The gene calls are TRBV9 and TRBJ2-7, with a possible D match to TRBD2 (7 bases). Trimming took off 0 bases at V and 2 bases at J, with 12 bases between the two ends. The CDR3 has 15 residues. Germline V gene data show CDR1 as SGDLS and CDR2 as YYNGEE.